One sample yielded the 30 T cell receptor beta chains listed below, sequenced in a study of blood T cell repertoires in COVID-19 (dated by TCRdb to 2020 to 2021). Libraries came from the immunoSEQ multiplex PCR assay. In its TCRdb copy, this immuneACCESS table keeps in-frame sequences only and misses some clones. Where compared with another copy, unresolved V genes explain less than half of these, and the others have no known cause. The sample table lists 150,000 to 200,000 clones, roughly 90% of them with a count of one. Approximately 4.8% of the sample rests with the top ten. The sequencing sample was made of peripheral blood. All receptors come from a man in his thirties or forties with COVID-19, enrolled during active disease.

The CDR3 DNA is TGTGCCAGCTCACCTGTGAAGGGAGGATATCAGCCCCAGCATTTT. Translated, it gives CASSPVKGGYQPQHF. The chain couples TRBV18 to TRBJ1-5; D is undetermined. Germline V CDR1 and CDR2: KGHSH, LQKENI. V lost 3 bases to trimming and J lost 5 bases, with 14 bases between them. CDR3 length equals 15 residues.

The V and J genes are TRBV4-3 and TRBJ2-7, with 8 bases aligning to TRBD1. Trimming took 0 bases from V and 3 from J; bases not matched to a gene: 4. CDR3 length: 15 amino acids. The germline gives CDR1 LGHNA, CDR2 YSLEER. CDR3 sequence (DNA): TGCGCCAGCAGCCAAGAATGGGACAGGCTCTACGAGCAGTACTTC. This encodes CASSQEWDRLYEQYF.

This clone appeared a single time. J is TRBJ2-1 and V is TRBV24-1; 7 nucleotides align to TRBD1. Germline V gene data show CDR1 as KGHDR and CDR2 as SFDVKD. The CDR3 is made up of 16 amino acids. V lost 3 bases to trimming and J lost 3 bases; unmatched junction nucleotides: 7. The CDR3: CATSDHGTALYNEQFF. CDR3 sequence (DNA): TGTGCCACCAGTGATCACGGGACAGCACTCTACAATGAGCAGTTCTTC.

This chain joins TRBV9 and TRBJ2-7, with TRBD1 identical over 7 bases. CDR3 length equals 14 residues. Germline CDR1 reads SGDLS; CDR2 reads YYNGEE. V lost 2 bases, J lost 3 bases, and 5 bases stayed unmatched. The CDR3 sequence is CASSVTGMDYEQYF. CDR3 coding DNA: TGTGCCAGCAGCGTGACAGGGATGGACTACGAGCAGTACTTC.

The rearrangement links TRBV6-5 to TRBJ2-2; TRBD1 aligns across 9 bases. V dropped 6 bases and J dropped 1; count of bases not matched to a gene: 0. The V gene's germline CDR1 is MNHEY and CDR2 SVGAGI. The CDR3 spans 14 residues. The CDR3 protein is CASRTGGNTGELFF. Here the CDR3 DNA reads TGTGCCAGCAGGACAGGGGGGAACACCGGGGAGCTGTTTTTT.

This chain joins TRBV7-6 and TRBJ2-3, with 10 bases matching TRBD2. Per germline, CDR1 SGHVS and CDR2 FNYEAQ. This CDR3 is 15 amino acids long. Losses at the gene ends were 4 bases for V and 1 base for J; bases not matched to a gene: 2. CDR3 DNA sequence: TGTGCCAGCAGCTCTCTAGCGGGGGGCACAGATACGCAGTATTTT. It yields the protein CASSSLAGGTDTQYF.

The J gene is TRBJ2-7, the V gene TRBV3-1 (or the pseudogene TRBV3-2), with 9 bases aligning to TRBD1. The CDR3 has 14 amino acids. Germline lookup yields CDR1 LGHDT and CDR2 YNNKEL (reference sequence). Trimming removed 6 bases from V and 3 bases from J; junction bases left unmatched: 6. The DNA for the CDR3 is TGTGCCAGCAGTCCCTCGGGACAGGGCTACGAGCAGTACTTC. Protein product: CASSPSGQGYEQYF.

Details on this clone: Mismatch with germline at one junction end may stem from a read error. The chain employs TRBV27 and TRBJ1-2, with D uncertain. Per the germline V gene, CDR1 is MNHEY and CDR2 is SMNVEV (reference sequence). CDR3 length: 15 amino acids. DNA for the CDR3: TGTGCCAACAGTTCCCGCGGGAGCAGACCTGATGGCTACACCTTC. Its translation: CANSSRGSRPDGYTF.

CDR3: CAWSAVYEQYF. The CDR3 DNA sequence: TGTGCCTGGAGTGCGGTCTACGAGCAGTACTTC. The V and J genes are TRBV30 and TRBJ2-7; D not resolved. From germline, CDR1 is GTSNPN and CDR2 SVGIG (reference sequence). V shed 1 base and J shed 3 bases, with 4 bases lying between them. The CDR3 is made up of 11 amino acids.

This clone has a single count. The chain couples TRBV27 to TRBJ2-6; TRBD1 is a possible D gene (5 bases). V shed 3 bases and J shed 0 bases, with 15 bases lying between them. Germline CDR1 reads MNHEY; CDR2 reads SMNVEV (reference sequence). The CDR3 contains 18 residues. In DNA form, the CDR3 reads TGTGCCAGCAGTTTCGAATCTCCAGGGATCTCTGGGGCCAACGTCCTGACTTTC. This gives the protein CASSFESPGISGANVLTF.

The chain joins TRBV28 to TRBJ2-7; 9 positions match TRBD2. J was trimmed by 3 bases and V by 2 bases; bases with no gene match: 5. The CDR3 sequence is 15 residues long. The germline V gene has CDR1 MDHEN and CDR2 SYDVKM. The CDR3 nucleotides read TGTGCCAGCAGTTTAGTAGCGGGAGACCTCTACGAGCAGTACTTC. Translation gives CASSLVAGDLYEQYF.

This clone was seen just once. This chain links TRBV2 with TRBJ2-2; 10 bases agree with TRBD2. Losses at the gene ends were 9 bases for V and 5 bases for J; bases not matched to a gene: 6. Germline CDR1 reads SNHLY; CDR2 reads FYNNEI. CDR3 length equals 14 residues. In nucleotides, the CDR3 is TGTGCCAGGAATAGCGGGAGGAGGACCGGGGAGCTGTTTTTT. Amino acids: CARNSGRRTGELFF. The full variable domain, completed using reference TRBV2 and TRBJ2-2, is EPEVTQTPSHQVTQMGQEVILRCVPISNHLYFYWYRQILGQKVEFLVSFYNNEISEKSEIFDDQFSVERPDGSNFTLKIRSTKLEDSAMYFCARNSGRRTGELFFGEGSRLTVL.

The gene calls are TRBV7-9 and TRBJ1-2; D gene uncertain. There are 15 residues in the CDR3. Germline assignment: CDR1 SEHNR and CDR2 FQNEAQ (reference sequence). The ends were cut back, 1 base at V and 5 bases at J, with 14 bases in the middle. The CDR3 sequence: CASSLGAASLYGYTF. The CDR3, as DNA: TGTGCCAGCAGCTTAGGGGCAGCATCTCTATATGGCTACACCTTC.

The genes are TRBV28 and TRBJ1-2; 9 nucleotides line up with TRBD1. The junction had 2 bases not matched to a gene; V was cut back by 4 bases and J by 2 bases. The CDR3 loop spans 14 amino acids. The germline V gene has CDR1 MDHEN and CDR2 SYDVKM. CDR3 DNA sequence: TGTGCCAGCAGTTACAGGGGGCCGAACTATGGCTACACCTTC. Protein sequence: CASSYRGPNYGYTF.

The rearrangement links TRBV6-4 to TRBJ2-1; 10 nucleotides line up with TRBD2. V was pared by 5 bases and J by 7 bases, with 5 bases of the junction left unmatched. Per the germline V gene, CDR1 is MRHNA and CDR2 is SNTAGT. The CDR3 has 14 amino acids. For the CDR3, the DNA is TGTGCCAGCAGTCTACTAGCGGGAAGGAATGAGCAGTTCTTC. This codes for CASSLLAGRNEQFF.

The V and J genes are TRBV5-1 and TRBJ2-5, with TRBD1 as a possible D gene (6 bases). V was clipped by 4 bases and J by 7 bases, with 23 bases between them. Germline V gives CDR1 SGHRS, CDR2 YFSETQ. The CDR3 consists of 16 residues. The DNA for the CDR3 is TGCGCCAGCAGCCAAAGACCGGGGACACAAGCCGGGACCCAGTACTTC. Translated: CASSQRPGTQAGTQYF.

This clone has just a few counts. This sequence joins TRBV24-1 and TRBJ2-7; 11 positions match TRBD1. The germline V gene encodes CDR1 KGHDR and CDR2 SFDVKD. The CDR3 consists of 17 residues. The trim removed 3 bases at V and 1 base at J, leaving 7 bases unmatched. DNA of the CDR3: TGTGCCACCAGTGATCTACCGGGACAGGGGGGATCCTACGAGCAGTACTTC. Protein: CATSDLPGQGGSYEQYF.

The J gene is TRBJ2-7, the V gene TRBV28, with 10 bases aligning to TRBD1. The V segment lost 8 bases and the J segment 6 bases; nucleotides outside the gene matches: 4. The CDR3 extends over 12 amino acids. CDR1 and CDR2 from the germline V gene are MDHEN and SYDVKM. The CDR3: CASRTGGTEQYF. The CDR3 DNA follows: TGTGCCAGCCGGACAGGGGGGACCGAGCAGTACTTC.

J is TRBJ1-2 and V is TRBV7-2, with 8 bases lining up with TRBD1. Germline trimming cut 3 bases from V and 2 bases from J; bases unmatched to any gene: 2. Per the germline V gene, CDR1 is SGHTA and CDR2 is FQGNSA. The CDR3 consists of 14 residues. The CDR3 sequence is CASSLDRENYGYTF. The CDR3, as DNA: TGTGCCAGCAGCTTGGACAGGGAGAACTATGGCTACACCTTC.

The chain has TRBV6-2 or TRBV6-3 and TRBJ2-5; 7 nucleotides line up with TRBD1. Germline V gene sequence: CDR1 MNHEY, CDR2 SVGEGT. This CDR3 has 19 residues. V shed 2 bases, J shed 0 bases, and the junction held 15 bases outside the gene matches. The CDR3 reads CASSYPYPRGQTYQETQYF. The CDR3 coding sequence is TGTGCCAGCAGTTACCCCTACCCCAGGGGACAGACGTACCAAGAGACCCAGTACTTC.

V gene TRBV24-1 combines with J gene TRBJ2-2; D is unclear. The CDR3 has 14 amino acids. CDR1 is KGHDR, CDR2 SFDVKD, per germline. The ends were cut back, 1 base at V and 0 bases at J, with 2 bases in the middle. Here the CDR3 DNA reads TGTGCCACCAGTGATTTCTCGAACACCGGGGAGCTGTTTTTT. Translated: CATSDFSNTGELFF.

DNA for the CDR3: TGTGCCAGCAGCTTAATCGGACAGGGATCCGAGCAGTACTTC. Its translation: CASSLIGQGSEQYF. J is TRBJ2-7 and V is TRBV7-2; 8 nucleotides agree with TRBD1. Germline loops: CDR1 SGHTA, CDR2 FQGNSA. The CDR3 is 14 residues long. Trimming took 2 bases from V and 6 from J; bases not matched to a gene: 6.

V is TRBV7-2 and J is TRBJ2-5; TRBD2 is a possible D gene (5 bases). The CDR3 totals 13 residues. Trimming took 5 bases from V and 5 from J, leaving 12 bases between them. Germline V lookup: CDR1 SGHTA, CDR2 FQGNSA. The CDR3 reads CASSPYRGETQYF. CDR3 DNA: TGTGCCAGCAGCCCCTACAGAGGGGAGACCCAGTACTTC.

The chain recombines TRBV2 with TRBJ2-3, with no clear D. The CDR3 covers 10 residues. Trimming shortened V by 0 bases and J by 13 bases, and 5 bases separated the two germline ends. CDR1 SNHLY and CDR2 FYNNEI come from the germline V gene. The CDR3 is CASSEAVEYF. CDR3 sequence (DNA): TGTGCCAGCAGTGAAGCCGTCGAGTATTTT.

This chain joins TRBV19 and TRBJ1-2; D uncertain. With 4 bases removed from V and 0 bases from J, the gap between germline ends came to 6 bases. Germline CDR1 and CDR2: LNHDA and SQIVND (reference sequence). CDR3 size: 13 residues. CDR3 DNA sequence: TGTGCCAGTAGTACAGTTACTAACTATGGCTACACCTTC. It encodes CASSTVTNYGYTF. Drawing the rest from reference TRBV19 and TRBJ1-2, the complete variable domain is DGGITQSPKYLFRKEGQNVTLSCEQNLNHDAMYWYRQDPGQGLRLIYYSQIVNDFQKGDIAEGYSVSREKKESFPLTVTSAQKNPTAFYLCASSTVTNYGYTFGSGTRLTVV.

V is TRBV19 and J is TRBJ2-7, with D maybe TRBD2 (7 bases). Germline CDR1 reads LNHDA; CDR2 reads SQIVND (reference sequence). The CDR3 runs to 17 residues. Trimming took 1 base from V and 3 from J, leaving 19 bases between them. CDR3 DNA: TGTGCCAGTAGTATAGGGGGGGGGCTCCCCTTTTTCTACGAGCAGTACTTC. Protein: CASSIGGGLPFFYEQYF. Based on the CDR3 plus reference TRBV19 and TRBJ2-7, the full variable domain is DGGITQSPKYLFRKEGQNVTLSCEQNLNHDAMYWYRQDPGQGLRLIYYSQIVNDFQKGDIAEGYSVSREKKESFPLTVTSAQKNPTAFYLCASSIGGGLPFFYEQYFGPGTRLTVT.

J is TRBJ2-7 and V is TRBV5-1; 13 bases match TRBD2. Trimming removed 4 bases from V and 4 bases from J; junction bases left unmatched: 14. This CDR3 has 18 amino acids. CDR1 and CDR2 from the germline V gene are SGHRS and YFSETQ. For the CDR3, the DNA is TGCGCCAGCAGCCTGGGCCCTACTAGCGGGAGGGCCCGGTACGAGCAGTACTTC. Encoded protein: CASSLGPTSGRARYEQYF.

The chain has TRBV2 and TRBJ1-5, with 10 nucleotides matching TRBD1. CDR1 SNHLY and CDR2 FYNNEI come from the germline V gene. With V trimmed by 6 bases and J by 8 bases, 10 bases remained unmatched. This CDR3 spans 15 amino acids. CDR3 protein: CASSSLTGGLEPQHF. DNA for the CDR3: TGTGCCAGCAGCTCCCTGACAGGGGGCCTGGAGCCCCAGCATTTT.

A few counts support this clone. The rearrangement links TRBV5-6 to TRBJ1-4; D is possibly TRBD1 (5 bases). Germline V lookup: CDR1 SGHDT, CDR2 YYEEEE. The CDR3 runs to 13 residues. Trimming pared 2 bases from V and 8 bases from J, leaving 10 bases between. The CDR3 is CASSFQGREKLFF. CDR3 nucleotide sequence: TGTGCCAGCAGCTTTCAGGGAAGAGAAAAACTGTTTTTT.

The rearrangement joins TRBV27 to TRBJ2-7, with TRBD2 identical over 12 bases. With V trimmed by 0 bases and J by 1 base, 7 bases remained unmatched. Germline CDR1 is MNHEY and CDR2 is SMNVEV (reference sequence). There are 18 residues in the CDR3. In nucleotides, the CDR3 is TGTGCCAGCAGTTTATCATCCCCCACTAGCGGGAGGTCCTACGAGCAGTACTTC. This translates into CASSLSSPTSGRSYEQYF.